Listed here are 25 T cell receptor beta chains from one sample, sequenced in a study of T-cell memory formation after mild COVID-19. TCRdb reanalysed the 5' RACE reads using MiXCR and keeps one entry per CDR3 protein. The sample shows about half a million distinct CDR3 sequences, 15% to 20% of them seen only once. The sequenced material came from PBMCs or a T cell subset sorted from them (not recorded which). Receptor source: an adult woman who had mild COVID-19 (a few samples of this study predate the infection). Cell type and time point are not known.

This clonotype was observed a few times. V usage is TRBV14 and J usage is TRBJ1-1, with D maybe TRBD1 (5 bases). CDR1 is SGHDN and CDR2 is FVKESK in the germline V gene. CDR3 length equals 16 residues. Trimming left V 0 bases short and J 1 base short, with 12 bases between. CDR3 nucleotides: TGTGCCAGCAGCCAAGAGGGGGTAGAGTCGAACACTGAAGCTTTCTTT. This encodes CASSQEGVESNTEAFF.

This clonotype appeared many times. The chain uses TRBV6-6 and TRBJ1-3; the D is unclear. The CDR3 is 13 residues long. Germline V gene lookup returns CDR1 MNHNY and CDR2 SVGAGI (reference sequence). V lost 6 bases and J 2 bases, leaving 8 bases between the germline ends. Here the CDR3 reads CASSRHAGNTIYF. The CDR3 DNA reads as TGTGCCAGCAGCCGACATGCTGGAAACACCATATATTTT.

This clonotype was observed a few times. V and J are TRBV9 and TRBJ2-1; 7 nucleotides match TRBD2. Germline-derived CDR1 and CDR2 are SGDLS and YYNGEE. V was clipped by 4 bases and J by 6 bases; unmatched bases: 10. The CDR3 is 15 amino acids. Here the CDR3 reads CASSITGLGINEQFF. The DNA for the CDR3 is TGTGCCAGCAGCATAACCGGACTAGGGATCAATGAGCAGTTCTTC.

This clonotype was counted a few times. The chain links TRBV20-1 to TRBJ1-5; 10 nucleotides line up with TRBD1. The CDR3 runs to 14 residues. V was pared by 5 bases and J by 5 bases, with 6 bases of the junction left unmatched. CDR1 DFQATT and CDR2 SNEGSKA come from the germline V gene (reference sequence). CDR3 protein: CSAPDRGHDQPQHF. CDR3 nucleotide sequence: TGCAGTGCTCCCGACAGGGGGCATGATCAGCCCCAGCATTTT.

J is TRBJ2-5 and V is TRBV29-1; no definite D call. The CDR3 is 14 amino acids. V was cut by 2 bases and J by 4 bases, with 14 bases left in between. Germline V gene lookup returns CDR1 SQVTM and CDR2 ANQGSEA. CDR3 protein: CSVEFGRAIETQYF. CDR3 nucleotide sequence: TGCAGCGTTGAATTCGGACGGGCGATAGAGACCCAGTACTTC.

In this sample, this clonotype turned up a few times. This rearrangement joins TRBV4-1 to TRBJ1-2; perhaps TRBD1 as D (6 bases). CDR1 and CDR2 from the germline V gene are MGHRA and YSYEKL. The CDR3 covers 16 residues. V lost 0 bases to trimming and J lost 0 bases, with 11 bases between them. DNA for the CDR3: TGCGCCAGCAGCCAAGAACAGGGAACACCTAACTATGGCTACACCTTC. Its translation is CASSQEQGTPNYGYTF.

This clonotype was detected only a few times. The chain carries TRBV18 and TRBJ2-1; 9 bases match TRBD2. The CDR3 is 16 residues long. Per the germline V gene, CDR1 is KGHSH and CDR2 is LQKENI. The ends lost 3 bases at V and 4 bases at J; junction bases unmatched: 7. CDR3 DNA sequence: TGTGCCAGCTCACCTTTCATCACTAGCGGGTACAATGAGCAGTTCTTC. It encodes CASSPFITSGYNEQFF. Combining the CDR3 with reference TRBV18 and TRBJ2-1 gives the whole variable domain NAGVMQNPRHLVRRRGQEARLRCSPMKGHSHVYWYRQLPEEGLKFMVYLQKENIIDESGMPKERFSAEFPKEGPSILRIQQVVRGDSAAYFCASSPFITSGYNEQFFGPGTRLTVL.

The V gene is TRBV7-9, the J gene TRBJ2-3; D ambiguous. The CDR3 length is 14 residues. CDR1 and CDR2 from the germline V gene are SEHNR and FQNEAQ (reference sequence). V was pared by 1 base and J by 2 bases, with 7 bases between. CDR3 in DNA: TGTGCCAGCAGCTTAGATACGACCACAGATACGCAGTATTTT. Protein: CASSLDTTTDTQYF.

This clonotype has only a few counts. This chain connects TRBV9 to TRBJ2-7; a weak D match, TRBD2 (6 bases). The CDR3 covers 15 residues. Deletions cut 4 bases from V and 3 bases from J, with 17 bases between. Germline CDR1 reads SGDLS; CDR2 reads YYNGEE. CDR3 nucleotide sequence: TGTGCCAGCAGCCCCAAAGGAGGAGGGAACTACGAGCAGTACTTC. This sequence encodes CASSPKGGGNYEQYF.

The CDR3 DNA reads TGTGCCAGCAGTTTATATTCAGGGGGTGAAGCTTTCTTT. As protein: CASSLYSGGEAFF. This chain links TRBV27 with TRBJ1-1; 7 bases are shared with TRBD1. Germline-derived CDR1 and CDR2 are MNHEY and SMNVEV (reference sequence). The CDR3 runs to 13 residues. V trimming: 1 base; J trimming: 7 bases; junction bases outside the gene matches: 3.

V is TRBV5-6 and J is TRBJ1-2; 8 bases map to TRBD1. Germline V gene data show CDR1 as SGHDT and CDR2 as YYEEEE. The V and J ends lost 4 bases and 0 bases, in that order; junction bases with no gene match: 8. The CDR3 is 16 amino acids. The CDR3: CASSIPGTGTNYGYTF. In nucleotides, the CDR3 is TGTGCCAGCAGCATACCCGGGACAGGAACTAACTATGGCTACACCTTC.

This clonotype came up a few times. V gene TRBV5-1 combines with J gene TRBJ1-2; D is ambiguous. The germline V gene has CDR1 SGHRS and CDR2 YFSETQ. V lost 4 bases and J 3 bases, leaving 13 bases between the germline ends. This CDR3 region has 14 residues. The CDR3 nucleotides are TGCGCCAGCAGCCCTTGGGTCACCGACTATGGCTACACCTTC. It encodes CASSPWVTDYGYTF.

This clonotype has only a few counts. The chain uses TRBV7-9 and TRBJ2-1, with 8 bases fitting TRBD2. J lost 1 base, V lost 5 bases, and 16 bases had no gene match. Germline V CDR1 and CDR2: SEHNR, FQNEAQ (reference sequence). This CDR3 comprises 19 residues. The CDR3 here is CASSPGFSGTFGSYNEQFF. CDR3 sequence (DNA): TGTGCCAGCAGCCCCGGTTTTAGCGGGACCTTTGGTTCCTACAATGAGCAGTTCTTC.

This chain connects TRBV6-2 or TRBV6-3 to TRBJ2-7; maybe TRBD2 (5 bases). V was trimmed by 7 bases and J by 5 bases, leaving 12 bases between them. Looked up from germline, CDR1 is MNHEY and CDR2 is SVGEGT. The CDR3 length is 12 residues. CDR3: CASTQERNEQYF. CDR3 sequence (DNA): TGTGCCAGCACTCAGGAGCGGAACGAGCAGTACTTC.

There are many counts of this clonotype. The genes are TRBV7-9 and TRBJ1-2, with D unresolved. This CDR3 spans 12 amino acids. Trimming left V 0 bases short and J 3 bases short, with 2 bases between. Germline V gives CDR1 SEHNR, CDR2 FQNEAQ (reference sequence). The CDR3 reads CASSLADYGYTF. DNA of the CDR3: TGTGCCAGCAGCTTAGCGGACTATGGCTACACCTTC. Full variable domain (rest looked up from reference TRBV7-9 and TRBJ1-2): DTGVSQNPRHKITKRGQNVTFRCDPISEHNRLYWYRQTLGQGPEFLTYFQNEAQLEKSRLLSDRFSAERPKGSFSTLEIQRTEQGDSAMYLCASSLADYGYTFGSGTRLTVV.

The V call is TRBV15, the J call TRBJ2-1; D gene uncertain. The V gene lost 1 base and the J gene lost 7 bases, with 8 bases spanning the gap. This CDR3 spans 13 amino acids. Germline CDR1 and CDR2: LNHNV and YYDKDF (reference sequence). CDR3 DNA: TGTGCCACCAGCAGAGTACTGGGAAATGAGCAGTTCTTC. Its protein is CATSRVLGNEQFF.

This sequence joins TRBV23-1 and TRBJ1-1; D not resolved. TRBV23-1 counts as an open reading frame of uncertain function. Between the trimmed V and J ends, which lost 1 base and 2 bases, there was a span of 8 bases. CDR3 size: 14 residues. The CDR3: CASSQYSLNTEAFF. The CDR3 bases are TGCGCCAGCAGTCAATATAGCCTAAACACTGAAGCTTTCTTT.

The chain carries TRBV29-1 and TRBJ2-7; D possibly uses TRBD1 or TRBD2 (6 bases each). This CDR3 has 15 residues. Germline lookup yields CDR1 SQVTM and CDR2 ANQGSEA. Trimming took 4 bases from V and 0 from J, leaving 16 bases between them. Here the CDR3 DNA reads TGCAGCGTTGGAGGGGGGCAGTTGAGCTCCTACGAGCAGTACTTC. It is translated as CSVGGGQLSSYEQYF.

This chain's CDR3 is CATSGAGRTDEQFF. The DNA for the CDR3 is TGTGCCACCAGTGGGGCAGGGCGGACGGATGAGCAGTTCTTC. The chain employs TRBV24-1 and TRBJ2-1; possible D gene TRBD1, 5 bases. Germline loops: CDR1 KGHDR, CDR2 SFDVKD. V was clipped by 5 bases and J by 8 bases, with 15 bases between them. The CDR3 loop spans 14 amino acids.

This clonotype was detected many times. V gene TRBV10-2 combines with J gene TRBJ2-3; no clear D gene. V gave up 8 bases and J gave up 1 base, with 13 bases separating them. Per germline, CDR1 WSHSY and CDR2 SAAADI. CDR3 size: 14 residues. For the CDR3, the DNA is TGCGCCAGCCTGGGAAACTCCGGCACAGATACGCAGTATTTT. This codes for CASLGNSGTDTQYF.

The chain recombines TRBV7-2 with TRBJ1-1; D perhaps matches TRBD1 (6 bases). Per germline, CDR1 SGHTA and CDR2 FQGNSA. Trimming cost V 3 bases and J 1 base, with 12 bases left between them. This CDR3 spans 15 amino acids. The CDR3 spells CASSLNRAGNTEAFF. Here the CDR3 DNA reads TGTGCCAGCAGCTTGAACAGGGCGGGGAACACTGAAGCTTTCTTT.

This clonotype was seen many times. The chain combines TRBV5-1 with TRBJ1-2, with 7 nucleotides matching TRBD1. Looked up from germline, CDR1 is SGHRS and CDR2 is YFSETQ. V was clipped by 4 bases and J by 4 bases; unmatched bases: 13. The CDR3 has 16 residues. The CDR3 spells CASSPSQGGLSYGYTF. CDR3 sequence (DNA): TGCGCCAGCAGCCCCTCCCAGGGGGGTCTGAGCTATGGCTACACCTTC.

This clonotype was detected a few times. This chain connects TRBV28 to TRBJ2-3; 7 bases agree with TRBD2. With V trimmed by 5 bases and J by 9 bases, 11 bases remained unmatched. Germline V gives CDR1 MDHEN, CDR2 SYDVKM. This CDR3 is built from 14 residues. In DNA, the CDR3 is TGTGCCAGCAGTCCTTTGATGACTAGCAAGACGCAGTATTTT. Amino acids: CASSPLMTSKTQYF.

This clonotype was seen a few times. The chain joins TRBV5-5 to TRBJ1-4, with 8 bases fitting TRBD1. From germline, CDR1 is SGHKS and CDR2 YYEKEE (reference sequence). The V segment lost 1 base and the J segment 12 bases; nucleotides outside the gene matches: 11. The CDR3 length is 15 residues. The CDR3 bases are TGTGCCAGCAGCTTGTGGACAGGGAGGGTTGCGGAACTGTTTTTT. It is translated as CASSLWTGRVAELFF.

This chain uses TRBV6-1 with TRBJ1-2, with TRBD1 matching 11 bases. Germline V gene lookup returns CDR1 MNHNS and CDR2 SASEGT. CDR3 length: 13 residues. V lost 3 bases to trimming and J lost 7 bases; unmatched junction nucleotides: 1. CDR3 residues: CASSDGTGGGYTF. The CDR3 DNA is TGTGCCAGCAGTGACGGGACAGGGGGTGGCTACACCTTC.